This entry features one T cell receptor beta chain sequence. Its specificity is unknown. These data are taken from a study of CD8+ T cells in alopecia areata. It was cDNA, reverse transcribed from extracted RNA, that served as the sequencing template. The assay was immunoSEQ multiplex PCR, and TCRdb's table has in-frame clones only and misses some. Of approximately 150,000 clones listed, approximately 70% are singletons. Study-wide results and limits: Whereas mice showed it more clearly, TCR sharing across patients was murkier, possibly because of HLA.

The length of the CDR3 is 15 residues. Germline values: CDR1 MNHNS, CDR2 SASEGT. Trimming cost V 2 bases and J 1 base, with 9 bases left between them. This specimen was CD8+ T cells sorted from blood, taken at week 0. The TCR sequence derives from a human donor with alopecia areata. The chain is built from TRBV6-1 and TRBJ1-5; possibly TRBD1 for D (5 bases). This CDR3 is CASSEPRASNQPQHF. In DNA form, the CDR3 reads TGTGCCAGCAGTGAACCCAGGGCCAGCAATCAGCCCCAGCATTTT.